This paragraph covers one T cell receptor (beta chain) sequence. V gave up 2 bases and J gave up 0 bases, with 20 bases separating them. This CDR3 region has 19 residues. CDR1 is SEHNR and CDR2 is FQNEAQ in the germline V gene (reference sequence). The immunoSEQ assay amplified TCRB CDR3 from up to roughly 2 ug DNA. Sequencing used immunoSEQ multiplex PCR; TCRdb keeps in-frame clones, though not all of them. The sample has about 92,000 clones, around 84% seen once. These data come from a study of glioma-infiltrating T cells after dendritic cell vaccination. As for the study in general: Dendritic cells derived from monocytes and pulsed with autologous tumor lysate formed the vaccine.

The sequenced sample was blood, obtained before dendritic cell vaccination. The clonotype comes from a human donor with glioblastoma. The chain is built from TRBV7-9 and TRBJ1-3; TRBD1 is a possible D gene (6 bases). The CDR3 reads CASSLWGRTGQSSGNTIYF. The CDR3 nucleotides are TGTGCCAGCAGCTTATGGGGGCGGACCGGACAGTCCTCTGGAAACACCATATATTTT.